The sample holds many counts of the clone carrying this TCR beta chain. Its antigen is unidentified. From germline, CDR1 is MGHRA and CDR2 YSYEKL. This CDR3 is built from 15 residues. The V and J ends lost 5 bases and 8 bases respectively, with 18 bases between them. The source of the sample is a study of metastatic and nonmetastatic thyroid tumors. Whole-study context: Across blood and tumor or nodule tissue, repertoires from malignant and benign thyroid patients were compared with one another.

Every patient underwent thyroid surgery untreated. Study-wide findings and caveats: When malignant thyroid tumors were compared with benign nodules, TCR beta diversity was reportedly significantly higher in the malignant tumors. This held in both blood and tumor samples.

Authors' processing steps: It was from CDR3 differences across clinicopathological groups that a distant-metastasis classifier for papillary thyroid cancer was built. From the PCR reads, TCRdb re-called clones with MiXCR. The V and J calls come from TCRdb's annotation, not from the publication. The sample shows roughly 5,500 clones, more than 35% of them seen only once. This sequence originates from a male donor with papillary thyroid cancer or a benign thyroid nodule (not recorded which). Some clones in this sample may be carry-over from other donors' samples. The chain joins TRBV4-1 to TRBJ1-4, with D maybe TRBD1 (5 bases). Specimen: tumor tissue. The CDR3 nucleotides are TGCGCCAGCAGCGCCAGTACCGGGACGGGCGAAAAACTGTTTTTT. It translates to CASSASTGTGEKLFF.